This entry concerns a single T cell receptor beta chain. This sample is part of a study of shared clonotypes between healthy human individuals. V shed 5 bases, J shed 4 bases, and the junction held 7 bases outside the gene matches. Germline CDR1 is MNHEY and CDR2 is SVGAGI. CDR3 size: 14 residues. TCRdb's table, derived via immunoSEQ multiplex PCR, lists solely in-frame clones and lacks some. The profile shows about 580,000 clones, nearly 98% of them singletons. CD8 cells classed as naive were CD45RO-negative and positively selected for CCR7, excluding terminally differentiated effector memory CD45RA+ cells.

Sequencing was performed on naive CD8+ T cells sorted from blood. The TCR sequence derives from a man aged 25 to 40 in good health. This chain uses TRBV6-5 with TRBJ1-2, with 7 nucleotides matching TRBD1. In DNA, the CDR3 is TGTGCCAGCAGTCAGACCGGGACAGCCTATGGCTACACCTTC. It yields the protein CASSQTGTAYGYTF.